This is a list of T cell receptor beta chains from one sample in a study of blood T cell repertoires in COVID-19. The protocol was immunoSEQ multiplex PCR, while the TCRdb copy is restricted to in-frame clones and leaves out a portion. Here the sample spans approximately 310,000 clones, 80% to 90% being singletons. The material sequenced was PBMCs or T cells enriched from blood (not recorded which). Receptors were obtained from a man aged 25-45 years who had recovered from COVID-19. Each CDR3 is given with its conserved first and last residue. The D gene is left open where the match is weak. The size field is filled for only some rows; it gives once, few, many or a size class.

d_call	v_call	clone_size	j_call	cdr3_nt	cdr3_aa
TRBD1	TRBV14	.	TRBJ2-7	TGTGCCAGCAGTCCCGGACAGGGAACCTACGAGCAGTACTTC	CASSPGQGTYEQYF
TRBD1	TRBV9	.	TRBJ2-7	TGTGCCAGCAGCGGGGGGACAGCACACCACGAGCAGTACTTC	CASSGGTAHHEQYF
.	TRBV12-3/TRBV12-4	.	TRBJ1-2	TGTGCCAGCAGTGCCCAGGCTAACTATGGCTACACCTTC	CASSAQANYGYTF
TRBD1	TRBV7-9	.	TRBJ1-2	TGTGCCAGCAGCCCAGGGGGTTACAGTGGCTACACCTTC	CASSPGGYSGYTF
.	TRBV10-3	.	TRBJ2-5	TGTGCCATCAGTGAGGCCAGGGAGACCCAGTACTTC	CAISEARETQYF
.	TRBV2	.	TRBJ1-2	TGTGCCAGCAGTCGATTAGCTAACTATGGCTACACCTTC	CASSRLANYGYTF
.	TRBV19	.	TRBJ2-3	TGTGCCAGTACACACAGGGGCACAGATACGCAGTATTTT	CASTHRGTDTQYF
.	TRBV7-9	once	TRBJ1-2	TGTGCCAGCAGCCTGGACAGTAACTATGGCTACACCTTC	CASSLDSNYGYTF
.	TRBV6-2/TRBV6-3	.	TRBJ2-1	TGTGCCAGCAGTTACGACTACCCCTCCTACAATGAGCAGTTCTTC	CASSYDYPSYNEQFF
TRBD2	TRBV19	.	TRBJ2-2	TGTGCCACTAGTTGGGAGGGGTACACCGGGGAGCTGTTTTTT	CATSWEGYTGELFF
.	TRBV10-1	.	TRBJ1-1	TGCGCCAGCAGTACTACAGGGACGGACACTGAAGCTTTCTTT	CASSTTGTDTEAFF
TRBD1	TRBV5-1	.	TRBJ2-1	TGCGCCAGCAGCTTGGGTTTGGGGACAGGGGGGTACAATGAGCAGTTCTTC	CASSLGLGTGGYNEQFF
.	TRBV6-5	.	TRBJ1-2	TGTGCCAGCAGTCCCCGGGACATTTTTCATGGCTACACCTTC	CASSPRDIFHGYTF
TRBD2	TRBV2	.	TRBJ2-1	TGTGCCAGCACGGGACTAGCGGGGGTAAATGAGCAGTTCTTC	CASTGLAGVNEQFF
.	TRBV19	.	TRBJ2-3	TGTGCCAGTAGTATAACCGGGGGGCTGGGCACAGATACGCAGTATTTT	CASSITGGLGTDTQYF
.	TRBV2	.	TRBJ1-1	TGTGCCAGCAGTGATGAGGCGAACACTGAAGCTTTCTTT	CASSDEANTEAFF
TRBD1	TRBV7-2	.	TRBJ2-4	TGTGCCAGCAGCACAAGGACAGGGCTCATTCAGTACTTC	CASSTRTGLIQYF
.	TRBV21-1	.	TRBJ2-7	TGTGCCAGCAGCAAAGTGGAGACAGACATAAGCTCCTACGAGCAGTACTTC	CASSKVETDISSYEQYF
.	TRBV7-4	.	TRBJ1-4	TGTGCCAGCACCTCTTACGGTCTTGATACTAATGAAAAACTGTTTTTT	CASTSYGLDTNEKLFF
TRBD1	TRBV18	.	TRBJ2-3	TGTGCCAGCTCCCACGGACAGGGAGGCACAGATACGCAGTATTTT	CASSHGQGGTDTQYF
.	TRBV27	few	TRBJ2-3	TGTGCCAGCAGTTTTTTCGGGTCAGGGAAGGGGACAGATACGCAGTATTTT	CASSFFGSGKGTDTQYF
TRBD1	TRBV19	.	TRBJ1-6	TGTGCCAGTAGTTCCTGGACAGGGAGCTCCTATAATTCACCCCTCCACTTT	CASSSWTGSSYNSPLHF
TRBD1	TRBV19	.	TRBJ1-1	TGTGCCAGTAGTGGGGGGGACAGGAGCAACACTGAAGCTTTCTTT	CASSGGDRSNTEAFF
.	TRBV25-1	.	TRBJ1-6	TGTGCCAGCAGTGATCATTCGGGGGGGGTTTCACCCCTCCACTTT	CASSDHSGGVSPLHF
TRBD1	TRBV4-3	.	TRBJ2-7	TGCGCCAGCAGCCAAGACGATAGACAGGGTAAGCAGTACTTC	CASSQDDRQGKQYF
.	TRBV6-6	.	TRBJ1-3	TGTGCCAGCAGCACAGGGTCTGGAAACACCATATATTTT	CASSTGSGNTIYF
TRBD1	TRBV4-3	.	TRBJ2-1	TGCGCCAGCAGCCAAGATTCTTTCAGGGACAGGGGGGGCAATGAGCAGTTCTTC	CASSQDSFRDRGGNEQFF
TRBD1	TRBV4-3	.	TRBJ1-2	TGCGCCAGCAGTGACAGGGATGGCTACACCTTC	CASSDRDGYTF
.	TRBV7-9	.	TRBJ1-6	TGTGCCAGCAGCTTAGGCGATTCACCCCTCCACTTT	CASSLGDSPLHF
.	TRBV19	.	TRBJ1-2	TGTGCCAGTAGGGGAGGGAGGGTGGACTATGGCTACACCTTC	CASRGGRVDYGYTF
TRBD2	TRBV10-3	few	TRBJ2-1	TGTGCCATCAGTGATAGCGGGGGGGCTCATAATGAGCAGTTCTTC	CAISDSGGAHNEQFF